What follows are 17 T cell receptor beta chains derived from one specimen sequenced in a study of early T cells in non-severe SARS-CoV-2 infection. Each CDR3 protein gets one entry after TCRdb re-called the 5' RACE reads with MiXCR. The sample holds some 57,000 distinct CDR3 sequences; about 12% are singletons and the top ten take around 9.9%. The sequencing input was whole blood. The receptors derive from an adult who was a healthcare worker with PCR-confirmed SARS-CoV-2 infection or an uninfected control (not recorded which).

This clonotype was seen at least ten times. The chain is built from TRBV12-3 or TRBV12-4 and TRBJ1-1, with 7 positions matching TRBD1. The V segment lost 5 bases and the J segment 7 bases; nucleotides outside the gene matches: 10. This CDR3 contains 14 residues. The DNA for the CDR3 is TGTGCCAGCAGTCCCCTGACAGGGACCTTTGAAGCTTTCTTT. It codes for CASSPLTGTFEAFF.

This clonotype was seen a handful of times. V is TRBV7-9 and J is TRBJ2-5, with 7 bases identical to TRBD1. With V trimmed by 5 bases and J by 1 base, 10 bases remained unmatched. The CDR3 loop spans 16 amino acids. Per germline, CDR1 SEHNR and CDR2 FQNEAQ (reference sequence). As DNA, the CDR3 is TGTGCCAGCAGCCCCGCGCCGGGACAGAGCCAAGAGACCCAGTACTTC. Its protein is CASSPAPGQSQETQYF.

This clonotype was counted at least ten times. The J gene is TRBJ2-1, the V gene TRBV7-8, with TRBD2 identical over 14 bases. With 5 bases clipped from V and 5 bases from J, the junction kept 14 bases outside the gene matches. CDR1 is SGHVS and CDR2 is FQNEAQ in the germline V gene. This CDR3 region has 19 residues. This chain's CDR3 is CASSRGGLAGVGFDNEQFF. DNA for the CDR3: TGTGCCAGCAGCCGGGGGGGACTAGCGGGAGTTGGTTTCGACAATGAGCAGTTCTTC.

This clonotype was counted many times. This sequence joins TRBV19 and TRBJ2-5, with D perhaps being TRBD1 or TRBD2 (5 bases each). The CDR3 is 14 amino acids. The V end lost 6 bases, the J end lost 5 bases, and 16 bases lay between the germline ends. Per the germline V gene, CDR1 is LNHDA and CDR2 is SQIVND (reference sequence). The CDR3 loop reads CASRIQAPGETQYF. CDR3 DNA: TGTGCCAGTAGAATACAGGCGCCGGGGGAGACCCAGTACTTC.

The chain links TRBV7-9 to TRBJ1-5; D possibly corresponds to TRBD1 (5 bases). The germline V gene has CDR1 SEHNR and CDR2 FQNEAQ (reference sequence). Trimming cost V 6 bases and J 2 bases, with 14 bases left between them. This CDR3 region has 15 residues. CDR3 sequence (DNA): TGTGCCAGCAGGCCGGGGGTAAGGGGCAATCAGCCCCAGCATTTT. This sequence encodes CASRPGVRGNQPQHF.

There are many counts of this clonotype. The chain employs TRBV6-6 and TRBJ2-4, with D maybe TRBD2 (6 bases). CDR3 length: 16 amino acids. Trimming took 7 bases from V and 2 from J, leaving 18 bases between them. CDR1 MNHNY and CDR2 SVGAGI come from the germline V gene (reference sequence). The CDR3 reads CASKLRERETKNIQYF. CDR3 bases: TGTGCCAGCAAACTCCGGGAGAGGGAGACCAAAAACATTCAGTACTTC.

In its sample, this clonotype was seen many times. The rearrangement uses TRBV7-2 and TRBJ2-4, with no clear D. V shed 1 base and J shed 1 base, with 14 bases lying between them. The CDR3 length is 17 residues. CDR1 and CDR2 from the germline V gene are SGHTA and FQGNSA. DNA of the CDR3: TGTGCCAGCAGCTTAGTTTCGCCAGCTTCGGCCAAAAACATTCAGTACTTC. It yields the protein CASSLVSPASAKNIQYF.

This clonotype has a count of ten or more. The chain has TRBV4-2 and TRBJ1-1; D is unclear. The CDR3 sequence is 14 residues long. Germline loops: CDR1 LGHNA, CDR2 YNFKEQ. Trimming shortened V by 0 bases and J by 3 bases, and 8 bases separated the two germline ends. The CDR3 loop is CASSQDVRDTEAFF. In DNA form, the CDR3 reads TGTGCCAGCAGCCAAGATGTCCGGGACACTGAAGCTTTCTTT.

CDR3 loop: CSVVRPRGAGNTIYF. The CDR3 DNA reads TGCAGCGTTGTCCGTCCGCGTGGGGCTGGAAACACCATATATTTT. The V call is TRBV29-1, the J call TRBJ1-3; D gene ambiguous. The CDR3 is made up of 15 amino acids. Germline CDR1 and CDR2: SQVTM and ANQGSEA. V lost 4 bases and J lost 2, with 15 bases in between.

This chain connects TRBV7-9 to TRBJ2-1; D remains unclear. V was shortened by 5 bases and J by 2 bases, with 13 bases between the two germline ends. Germline CDR1 reads SEHNR; CDR2 reads FQNEAQ (reference sequence). CDR3 size: 15 residues. The CDR3 spells CASSPSERTYNEQFF. The CDR3 bases are TGTGCCAGCAGCCCCAGTGAGCGTACCTACAATGAGCAGTTCTTC. The full variable domain, with the rest looked up from reference TRBV7-9 and TRBJ2-1, is DTGVSQNPRHKITKRGQNVTFRCDPISEHNRLYWYRQTLGQGPEFLTYFQNEAQLEKSRLLSDRFSAERPKGSFSTLEIQRTEQGDSAMYLCASSPSERTYNEQFFGPGTRLTVL.

V usage is TRBV4-3 and J usage is TRBJ1-6, with 8 bases fitting TRBD1. V trimming: 4 bases; J trimming: 9 bases; junction bases outside the gene matches: 8. This CDR3 has 15 residues. From germline, CDR1 is LGHNA and CDR2 YSLEER. The CDR3 nucleotides read TGCGCCAGCAGCCGCGCAGGGGGCGCTTTTTCACCCCTCCACTTT. It translates to CASSRAGGAFSPLHF.

As for this clonotype: Since a much larger clone is just one base distant, this may be a read error. The chain employs TRBV30 and TRBJ1-1; unclear D gene. The germline V and J ends were trimmed by 4 bases and 9 bases, with 9 bases remaining between them. The CDR3 totals 10 residues. Germline V lookup: CDR1 GTSNPN, CDR2 SVGIG (reference sequence). CDR3 DNA: TGTGCCTGGATCGGCAGGAAAGCTTTCTTT. Residues: CAWIGRKAFF.

This clonotype was found many times. V gene TRBV19 combines with J gene TRBJ2-1, with D perhaps TRBD1 or TRBD2 (5 bases each). CDR3 length: 15 amino acids. V was clipped by 10 bases and J by 0 bases, with 16 bases between them. In germline, CDR1 is LNHDA, CDR2 SQIVND (reference sequence). CDR3 coding DNA: TGTGCCACAAGGCCCGGGACGAGCTCCTACAATGAGCAGTTCTTC. Protein product: CATRPGTSSYNEQFF.

The chain links TRBV4-1 to TRBJ2-7, with a possible D match to TRBD2 (5 bases). Trimming removed 1 base at V and 0 bases at J, with 13 bases between. The CDR3 contains 16 residues. The V gene's germline CDR1 is MGHRA and CDR2 YSYEKL. The CDR3 reads CASSQVEDWSSYEQYF. In DNA, the CDR3 is TGCGCCAGCAGCCAAGTAGAGGACTGGAGCTCCTACGAGCAGTACTTC.

A few counts support this clonotype. The chain uses TRBV3-1 and TRBJ2-7; the match to TRBD1 covers 12 bases. The germline gives CDR1 LGHDT, CDR2 YNNKEL (reference sequence). Unmatched junction bases numbered 8, after V lost 3 bases and J lost 5 bases. This CDR3 comprises 16 residues. The CDR3 is CASSQDTGTGGDEQYF. CDR3 DNA: TGTGCCAGCAGCCAGGATACCGGGACAGGGGGCGACGAGCAGTACTTC.

There are many counts of this clonotype. This chain uses TRBV29-1 with TRBJ2-7; TRBD2 agrees at 7 bases. The germline gives CDR1 SQVTM, CDR2 ANQGSEA. After removal of 1 base from V and 0 bases from J, the junction contained 6 bases not matched to a gene. CDR3 length: 15 residues. The CDR3 is CSVEGEGWSSYEQYF. The CDR3 nucleotides are TGCAGCGTTGAAGGGGAGGGCTGGAGCTCCTACGAGCAGTACTTC.

This clonotype was seen many times. The chain recombines TRBV6-1 with TRBJ1-5; no definite D call. V lost 5 bases and J 1 base, leaving 12 bases between the germline ends. The germline CDR1 and CDR2 sequences are MNHNS and SASEGT. The CDR3 sequence is 15 residues long. The DNA for the CDR3 is TGTGCCAGCAGTCTCCACCGGGAAAGCAATCAGCCCCAGCATTTT. It specifies CASSLHRESNQPQHF.